This T cell receptor (beta chain) was profiled in a study of T-cell reconstitution after alpha-beta-depleted transplantation in children (dated by TCRdb to the mid-2010s). A note on the overall study: T-cell immune reconstitution after TCRalphabeta/CD19-depleted allogeneic hematopoietic cell transplantation in children was quantitatively tracked in the study by means of TCR repertoire profiling.

The CDR3 starts with the cysteine, ends with the phenylalanine, and has 15 residues. Kept here is only the CDR3 DNA, which spans 45 bases and is read in frame from base 1. V lost 6 bases and J lost 5 bases; the stretch between them is 17 bases long. The protocol used for the library was PCR. For sequencing, an Illumina HiSeq 2500 was employed. TCR libraries were prepared with molecular barcoding, using unique molecular identifiers to normalize TCRbeta repertoire quantification. The public reads were reprocessed in TCRdb via fastp at Q25 and MiXCR, keeping in-frame beta chains. Merged by CDR3 protein, the rows form single entries marked with the most common genes and DNA. This sample comprises about 460,000 distinct CDR3 sequences, around 12% of them detected only once. The ten largest clones take up under 7% of the sample. Concerning this clonotype itself: The specificity of this receptor is unknown. Base-call qualities are not available, and no considerably larger clone is one nucleotide away.

This receptor was identified in a human donor who donated a stem cell graft to a child with combined immunodeficiency. The sequence links TRBV12-3 or TRBV12-4 to TRBJ1-5, with the D gene not confidently named. The sequenced sample was PBMCs from the stem cell graft donor, obtained from the stem cell graft. For the CDR3, the sequence is CASSTALTRDQPQHF. The DNA sequence is as follows: TGTGCCAGCAGCACAGCCCTCACAAGAGATCAGCCCCAGCATTTT.